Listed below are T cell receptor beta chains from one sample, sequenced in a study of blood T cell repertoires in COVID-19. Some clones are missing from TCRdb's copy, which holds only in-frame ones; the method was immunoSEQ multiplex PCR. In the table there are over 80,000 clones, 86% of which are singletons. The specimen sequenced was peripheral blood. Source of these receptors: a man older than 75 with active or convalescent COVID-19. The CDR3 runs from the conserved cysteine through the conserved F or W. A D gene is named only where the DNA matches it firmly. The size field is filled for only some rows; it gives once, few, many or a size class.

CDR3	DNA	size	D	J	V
CASSYSQGHYGYTF	TGTGCCAGCAGTTACTCCCAGGGCCACTATGGCTACACCTTC	.	.	TRBJ1-2	TRBV6-2/TRBV6-3
CATSSTGSTDTQYF	TGTGCCACCAGTTCGACGGGTTCCACAGATACGCAGTATTTT	.	.	TRBJ2-3	TRBV24-1
CASRIQGSGNTEAFF	TGTGCCAGCAGAATACAGGGGTCCGGGAACACTGAAGCTTTCTTT	.	TRBD1	TRBJ1-1	TRBV6-6
CASGLMRVWGGNEKLFF	TGTGCTAGTGGTTTGATGCGGGTGTGGGGGGGTAATGAAAAACTGTTTTTT	.	.	TRBJ1-4	TRBV12-5
CASSLGGNSNQPQHF	TGTGCCAGCAGTTTGGGAGGTAATAGCAATCAGCCCCAGCATTTT	.	.	TRBJ1-5	TRBV28
CASSRTGSVYEQYF	TGTGCCAGCTCCCGGACAGGGAGCGTCTACGAGCAGTACTTC	.	TRBD1	TRBJ2-7	TRBV18
CASSRWGEGNTEAFF	TGTGCCAGCAGCCGATGGGGGGAGGGGAACACTGAAGCTTTCTTT	.	.	TRBJ1-1	TRBV6-5
CASSIPKGSWREASTDTQYF	TGTGCCAGTAGTATCCCCAAAGGGAGTTGGCGGGAGGCCAGCACAGATACGCAGTATTTT	.	TRBD2	TRBJ2-3	TRBV19
CASSPQKLAGTNTGELFF	TGTGCCAGCTCACCACAGAAACTAGCGGGGACGAACACCGGGGAGCTGTTTTTT	.	TRBD2	TRBJ2-2	TRBV18
CASSIRLAVGYNEQFF	TGTGCCAGTAGTATCCGATTAGCGGTTGGATACAATGAGCAGTTCTTC	.	.	TRBJ2-1	TRBV19
CATSAALGDTITDTQYF	TGTGCCACCAGTGCCGCGCTTGGGGACACCATCACAGATACGCAGTATTTT	.	.	TRBJ2-3	TRBV24-1
CASSLAGAGVEKLFF	TGTGCCAGCAGCTTGGCAGGCGCCGGGGTTGAAAAACTGTTTTTT	.	.	TRBJ1-4	TRBV5-4
CASSIGGFSNQPQHF	TGTGCCAGTAGTATAGGAGGGTTTAGCAATCAGCCCCAGCATTTT	.	.	TRBJ1-5	TRBV19
CASRQKRPYRASRQPQHF	TGTGCCAGCAGACAAAAGAGGCCTTACAGGGCGTCTCGGCAGCCCCAGCATTTT	.	.	TRBJ1-5	TRBV7-6
CASSLLNAPGGRYTEAFF	TGCGCCAGCAGCCTTCTTAACGCCCCGGGCGGGCGATACACTGAAGCTTTCTTT	few	.	TRBJ1-1	TRBV4-1
CASSSRGADEQFF	TGTGCCAGCAGTAGTCGGGGGGCGGATGAGCAGTTCTTC	once	.	TRBJ2-1	TRBV11-3
CASSPRAYNSPLHF	TGTGCCAGCTCACCGCGGGCCTATAATTCACCCCTCCACTTT	.	.	TRBJ1-6	TRBV18
CASSHPPRQESNVGGELFF	TGTGCCAGCAGCCACCCACCCAGGCAAGAATCTAACGTTGGCGGGGAGCTGTTTTTT	.	.	TRBJ2-2	TRBV9
CASRPGQVRYGYTF	TGTGCCAGCAGGCCGGGACAGGTCCGTTATGGCTACACCTTC	.	TRBD1	TRBJ1-2	TRBV6-6
CASSPRGRGQLTEAFF	TGTGCCAGCAGCCCCAGAGGCAGGGGCCAACTTACTGAAGCTTTCTTT	.	.	TRBJ1-1	TRBV7-2
CASSERQGAFSARSGELFF	TGTGCCAGCAGTGAACGACAGGGAGCTTTTTCCGCTAGATCCGGGGAGCTGTTTTTT	once	TRBD1	TRBJ2-2	TRBV6-1
CASSRREVYNEQFF	TGTGCCAGCAGCAGACGGGAGGTCTACAATGAGCAGTTCTTC	.	TRBD2	TRBJ2-1	TRBV7-8
CASSPIAGGRAEQFF	TGTGCCAGCAGTCCTATAGCGGGAGGGCGAGCTGAGCAGTTCTTC	.	TRBD2	TRBJ2-1	TRBV6-4
CASSLTTRGDYGYTF	TGTGCCAGCAGCTTAACCACCCGCGGGGATTATGGCTACACCTTC	.	.	TRBJ1-2	TRBV11-2
CASSLAPRDHNEQFF	TGCGCCAGCAGCTTGGCTCCCAGGGATCACAATGAGCAGTTCTTC	few	.	TRBJ2-1	TRBV5-1
CASSEWRGGGRGSYNEQFF	TGTGCCAGCAGTGAATGGCGTGGTGGTGGGAGAGGGTCCTACAATGAGCAGTTCTTC	.	.	TRBJ2-1	TRBV6-1
CASSYPGTYEQYF	TGTGCCAGCAGTTATCCCGGGACCTACGAGCAGTACTTC	.	.	TRBJ2-7	TRBV6-5
CASSRTIAGTSEKLFF	TGCGCCAGCAGCCGAACCATAGCGGGTACAAGCGAAAAACTGTTTTTT	.	.	TRBJ1-4	TRBV5-1
CASSQNQNRANQPQHF	TGTGCCAGCAGCCAGAACCAAAACAGGGCAAATCAGCCCCAGCATTTT	.	.	TRBJ1-5	TRBV5-4
CASSPLAESSYNEQFF	TGCGCCAGCAGCCCACTAGCGGAAAGCTCCTACAATGAGCAGTTCTTC	.	TRBD2	TRBJ2-1	TRBV4-1
CASGGQETQYF	TGTGCCAGCGGCGGCCAAGAGACCCAGTACTTC	.	.	TRBJ2-5	TRBV28
CASSGGQGSYEQYF	TGTGCCAGCAGCGGGGGACAGGGATCCTACGAGCAGTACTTC	.	TRBD1	TRBJ2-7	TRBV5-5
CASSQVASGSSEQYF	TGCGCCAGCAGCCAAGTAGCTAGCGGGAGTTCCGAGCAGTACTTC	few	TRBD2	TRBJ2-7	TRBV4-3
CASSPRTGFYGANVLTF	TGTGCCAGCAGCCCTCGGACAGGGTTTTATGGGGCCAACGTCCTGACTTTC	.	TRBD1	TRBJ2-6	TRBV3-1/TRBV3-2
CASSLGRGHYEQYF	TGTGCCAGCAGCTTAGGCAGGGGGCACTACGAGCAGTACTTC	few	TRBD1	TRBJ2-7	TRBV7-2
CASSGIAGGKSYEQYF	TGTGCCAGCAGTGGGATAGCGGGAGGGAAATCCTACGAGCAGTACTTC	.	TRBD2	TRBJ2-7	TRBV6-2/TRBV6-3
CASAPQGQAVGANVLTF	TGTGCCAGTGCTCCACAGGGGCAGGCGGTTGGGGCCAACGTCCTGACTTTC	.	TRBD1	TRBJ2-6	TRBV2
CASAKPGQISTDTQYF	TGTGCCAGCGCAAAGCCGGGACAGATTAGCACAGATACGCAGTATTTT	.	TRBD1	TRBJ2-3	TRBV6-6
CASRTGQGSGELFF	TGCGCCAGCAGAACCGGACAGGGTAGCGGGGAGCTGTTTTTT	.	TRBD1	TRBJ2-2	TRBV5-1
CASSLSGRQADTQYF	TGTGCCAGCAGCCTTAGCGGGAGGCAGGCAGATACGCAGTATTTT	.	TRBD2	TRBJ2-3	TRBV5-8
CASSVRDRGTGEQFF	TGTGCCAGCAGCGTCCGGGACAGGGGTACCGGTGAGCAGTTCTTC	.	TRBD1	TRBJ2-1	TRBV9
CASSLIGTSGGGTDTQYF	TGTGCCAGCAGCTTAATTGGGACTAGCGGGGGGGGCACAGATACGCAGTATTTT	.	TRBD2	TRBJ2-3	TRBV7-3
CASSSRVNYNSPLHF	TGTGCCAGCAGCTCCAGGGTTAACTATAATTCACCCCTCCACTTT	.	.	TRBJ1-6	TRBV11-2
CATSDTGQGGHQPQHF	TGTGCCACCAGTGATACAGGACAGGGGGGACATCAGCCCCAGCATTTT	.	TRBD1	TRBJ1-5	TRBV24-1
CASSSRTGNTGELFF	TGTGCCAGCAGCTCGAGGACTGGCAACACCGGGGAGCTGTTTTTT	.	.	TRBJ2-2	TRBV5-4
CASSLLAGWTSGANVLTF	TGTGCCAGCAGTTTATTGGCAGGGTGGACCTCTGGGGCCAACGTCCTGACTTTC	few	.	TRBJ2-6	TRBV27
CASSLSSGFGGNTIYF	TGTGCCAGCAGCTTATCATCAGGGTTTGGTGGAAACACCATATATTTT	.	.	TRBJ1-3	TRBV7-9
CASSLQGPDYEQYF	TGTGCCAGCAGTTTGCAGGGCCCGGACTACGAGCAGTACTTC	.	.	TRBJ2-7	TRBV27
CASSGTGTGANNEQFF	TGTGCCAGCAGCGGGACCGGGACAGGGGCCAACAATGAGCAGTTCTTC	.	TRBD1	TRBJ2-1	TRBV5-4
CASSPGQINQPQHF	TGTGCCAGCAGCCCGGGACAGATTAATCAGCCCCAGCATTTT	.	TRBD1	TRBJ1-5	TRBV9
CASSLVSQGMGETQYF	TGTGCTAGCAGCTTAGTAAGCCAGGGAATGGGAGAGACCCAGTACTTC	.	.	TRBJ2-5	TRBV7-7
CASSILRGGIGMNTEAFF	TGTGCCAGTAGTATATTGCGGGGAGGGATCGGCATGAACACTGAAGCTTTCTTT	.	.	TRBJ1-1	TRBV19
CASSTAGGAGTEAFF	TGTGCCAGCTCAACCGCAGGGGGCGCAGGCACTGAAGCTTTCTTT	.	TRBD1	TRBJ1-1	TRBV18
CASSSLAGLAYEQYF	TGTGCCAGCAGTTCCTTAGCGGGCCTAGCCTACGAGCAGTACTTC	once	TRBD2	TRBJ2-7	TRBV6-2/TRBV6-3